The source of this TCR beta chain is a study of metastatic and nonmetastatic thyroid tumors. Turning to the study itself: Blood and tumor or nodule tissue repertoires from malignant and benign thyroid patients were compared. Findings and caveats of the study: The study reportedly found significantly higher TCR beta diversity in malignant thyroid tumors than benign nodules, in blood and tumor.

This clone was detected ten times or more. Its target is not known. There were no patients who had received any treatment before thyroid surgery. Per the original methods: Differences in CDR3 between clinicopathological groups were drawn on to build a classifier intended to discriminate distant-metastatic papillary thyroid cancer patients. TCRdb reassembled clones from the PCR reads with MiXCR. The V and J calls here are based on TCRdb, not the publication. The sample yields tens of thousands of clones, 10% to 15% seen once. Germline V lookup: CDR1 DFQATT, CDR2 SNEGSKA (reference sequence). This CDR3 spans 13 amino acids. The V end lost 5 bases, the J end lost 1 base, and 10 bases lay between the germline ends.

The chain employs TRBV20-1 and TRBJ2-3; unclear D gene. The receptor was isolated from a female donor with papillary thyroid cancer or a benign thyroid nodule (not recorded which). Some clones in this sample may be carry-over from other donors' samples. The material sequenced was blood. CDR3 residues: CSAPLDRTDTQYF. The DNA of the CDR3 is TGCAGTGCTCCACTGGACCGCACAGATACGCAGTATTTT.